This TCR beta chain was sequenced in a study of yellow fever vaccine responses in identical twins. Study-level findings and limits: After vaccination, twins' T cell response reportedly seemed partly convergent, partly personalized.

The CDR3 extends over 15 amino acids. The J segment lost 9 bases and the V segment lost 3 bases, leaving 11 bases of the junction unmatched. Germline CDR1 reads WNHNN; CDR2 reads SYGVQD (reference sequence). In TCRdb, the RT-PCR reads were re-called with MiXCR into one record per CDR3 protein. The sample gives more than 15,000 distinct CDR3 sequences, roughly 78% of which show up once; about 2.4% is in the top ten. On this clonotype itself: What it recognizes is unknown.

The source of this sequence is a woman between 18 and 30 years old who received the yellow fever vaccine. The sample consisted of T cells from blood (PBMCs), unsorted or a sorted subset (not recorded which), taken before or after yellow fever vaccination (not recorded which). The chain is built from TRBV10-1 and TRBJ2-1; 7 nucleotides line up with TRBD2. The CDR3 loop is CASSESTSWEGEQFF. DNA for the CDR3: TGCGCCAGCAGTGAATCGACTAGTTGGGAGGGTGAGCAGTTCTTC.